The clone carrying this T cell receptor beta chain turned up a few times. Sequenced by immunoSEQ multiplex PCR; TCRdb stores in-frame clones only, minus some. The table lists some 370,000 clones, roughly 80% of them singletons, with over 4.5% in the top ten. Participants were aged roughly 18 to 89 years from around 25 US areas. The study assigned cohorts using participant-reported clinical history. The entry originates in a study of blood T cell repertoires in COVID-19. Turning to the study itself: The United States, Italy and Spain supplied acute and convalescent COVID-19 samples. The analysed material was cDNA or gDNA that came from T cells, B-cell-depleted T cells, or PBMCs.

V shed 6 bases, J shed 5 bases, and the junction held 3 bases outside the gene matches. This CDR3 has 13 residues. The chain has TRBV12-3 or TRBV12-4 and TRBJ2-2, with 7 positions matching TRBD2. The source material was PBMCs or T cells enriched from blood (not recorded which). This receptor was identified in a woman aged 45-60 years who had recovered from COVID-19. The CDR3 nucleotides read TGTGCCAGCAGCCCAGCGGGAACCGGGGAGCTGTTTTTT. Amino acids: CASSPAGTGELFF.